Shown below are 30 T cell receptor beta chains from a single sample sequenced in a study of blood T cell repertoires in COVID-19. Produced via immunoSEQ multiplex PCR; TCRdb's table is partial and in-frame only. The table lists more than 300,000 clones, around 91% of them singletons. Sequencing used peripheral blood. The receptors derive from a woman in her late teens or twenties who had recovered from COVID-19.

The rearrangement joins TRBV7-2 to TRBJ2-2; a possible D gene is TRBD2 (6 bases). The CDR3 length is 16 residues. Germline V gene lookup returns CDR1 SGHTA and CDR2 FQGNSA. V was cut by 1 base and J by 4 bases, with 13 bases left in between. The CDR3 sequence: CASSLGVGGSTGELFF. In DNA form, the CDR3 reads TGTGCCAGCAGCTTAGGTGTGGGAGGCTCCACCGGGGAGCTGTTTTTT.

The CDR3 DNA is TGCGCCAGCAGCCCGACAGGGGCGGAGAACACTGAAGCTTTCTTT. It is translated as CASSPTGAENTEAFF. The chain is built from TRBV4-3 and TRBJ1-1; 8 bases fit TRBD1. Trimming at V came to 4 bases and at J to 1 base, leaving 5 bases not matched to a gene. The V gene's germline CDR1 is LGHNA and CDR2 YSLEER. The CDR3 loop spans 15 amino acids.

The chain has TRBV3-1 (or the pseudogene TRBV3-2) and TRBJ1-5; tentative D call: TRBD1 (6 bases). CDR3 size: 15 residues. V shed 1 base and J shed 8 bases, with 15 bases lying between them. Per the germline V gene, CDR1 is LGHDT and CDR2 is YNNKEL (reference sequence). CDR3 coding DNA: TGTGCCAGCAGCCAAGGGGCCAGGGGTTATAAGCCCCAGCATTTT. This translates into CASSQGARGYKPQHF.

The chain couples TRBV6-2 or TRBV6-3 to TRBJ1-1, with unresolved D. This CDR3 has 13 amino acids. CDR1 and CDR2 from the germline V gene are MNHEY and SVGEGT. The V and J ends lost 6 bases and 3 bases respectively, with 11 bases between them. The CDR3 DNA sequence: TGTGCCAGCAGCGACCCGGGGTACACTGAAGCTTTCTTT. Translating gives CASSDPGYTEAFF.

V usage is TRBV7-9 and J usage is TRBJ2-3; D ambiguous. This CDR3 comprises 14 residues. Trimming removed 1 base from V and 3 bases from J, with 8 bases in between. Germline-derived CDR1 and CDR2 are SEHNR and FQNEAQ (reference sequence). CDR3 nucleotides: TGTGCCAGCAGCTTAGAAGGAGCAACAGATACGCAGTATTTT. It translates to CASSLEGATDTQYF.

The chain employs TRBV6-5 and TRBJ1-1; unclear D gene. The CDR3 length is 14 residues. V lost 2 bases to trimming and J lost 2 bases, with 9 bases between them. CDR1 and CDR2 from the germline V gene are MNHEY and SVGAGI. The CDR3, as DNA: TGTGCCAGCAGTTACCAGCCTAGTAACACTGAAGCTTTCTTT. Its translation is CASSYQPSNTEAFF.

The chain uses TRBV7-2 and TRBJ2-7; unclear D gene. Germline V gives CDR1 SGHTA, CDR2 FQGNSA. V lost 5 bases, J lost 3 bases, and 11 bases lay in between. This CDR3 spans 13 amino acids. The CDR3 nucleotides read TGTGCCAGCAGCGCCACTACGGGCTACGAGCAGTACGTC. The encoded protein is CASSATTGYEQYV.

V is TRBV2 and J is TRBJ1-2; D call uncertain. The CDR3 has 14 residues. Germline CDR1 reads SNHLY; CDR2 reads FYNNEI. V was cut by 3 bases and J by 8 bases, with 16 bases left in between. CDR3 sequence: CASSDPGVIAGYTF. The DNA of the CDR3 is TGTGCCAGCAGTGATCCCGGGGTTATTGCCGGCTACACCTTC.

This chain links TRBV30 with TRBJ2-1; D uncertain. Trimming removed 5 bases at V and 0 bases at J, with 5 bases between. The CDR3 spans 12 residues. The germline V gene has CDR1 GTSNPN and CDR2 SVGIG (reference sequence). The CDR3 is CAWASSYNEQFF. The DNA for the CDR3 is TGTGCCTGGGCTAGCTCCTACAATGAGCAGTTCTTC.

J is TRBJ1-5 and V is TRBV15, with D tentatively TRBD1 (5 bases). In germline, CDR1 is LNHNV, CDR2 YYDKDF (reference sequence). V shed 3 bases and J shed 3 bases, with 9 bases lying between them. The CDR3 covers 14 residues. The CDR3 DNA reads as TGTGCCACCAGCAGTTCAGGGAACAATCAGCCCCAGCATTTT. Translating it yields CATSSSGNNQPQHF. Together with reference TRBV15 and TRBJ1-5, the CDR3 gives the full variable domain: DAMVIQNPRYQVTQFGKPVTLSCSQTLNHNVMYWYQQKSSQAPKLLFHYYDKDFNNEADTPDNFQSRRPNTSFCFLDIRSPGLGDTAMYLCATSSSGNNQPQHFGDGTRLSIL.

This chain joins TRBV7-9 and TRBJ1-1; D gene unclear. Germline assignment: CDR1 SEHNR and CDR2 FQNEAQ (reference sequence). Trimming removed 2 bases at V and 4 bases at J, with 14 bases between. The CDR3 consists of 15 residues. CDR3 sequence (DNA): TGTGCCAGCAGCTTACAAGTCGGTGAATTCACTGAAGCTTTCTTT. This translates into CASSLQVGEFTEAFF.

CDR3 loop: CASSKLLAGASRNEQFF. CDR3 bases: TGCGCCAGCAGCAAGCTACTAGCGGGAGCCAGTAGGAATGAGCAGTTCTTC. The chain recombines TRBV4-1 with TRBJ2-1, with 11 bases fitting TRBD2. The V gene end was trimmed by 5 bases and the J gene end by 7 bases; junction bases not matched to a gene: 13. The CDR3 length is 17 residues. CDR1 MGHRA and CDR2 YSYEKL come from the germline V gene.

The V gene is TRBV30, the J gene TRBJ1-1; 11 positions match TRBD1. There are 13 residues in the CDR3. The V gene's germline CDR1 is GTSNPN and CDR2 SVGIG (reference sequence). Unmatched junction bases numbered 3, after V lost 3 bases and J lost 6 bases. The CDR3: CAWSRTGGSEAFF. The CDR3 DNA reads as TGTGCCTGGAGCCGGACAGGGGGCTCTGAAGCTTTCTTT.

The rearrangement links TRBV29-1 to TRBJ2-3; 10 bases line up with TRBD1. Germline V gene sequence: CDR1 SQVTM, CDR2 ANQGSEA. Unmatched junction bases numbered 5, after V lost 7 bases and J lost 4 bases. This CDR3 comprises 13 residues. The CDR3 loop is CSADRGLADTQYF. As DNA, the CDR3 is TGCAGCGCAGACAGGGGGCTGGCAGATACGCAGTATTTT.

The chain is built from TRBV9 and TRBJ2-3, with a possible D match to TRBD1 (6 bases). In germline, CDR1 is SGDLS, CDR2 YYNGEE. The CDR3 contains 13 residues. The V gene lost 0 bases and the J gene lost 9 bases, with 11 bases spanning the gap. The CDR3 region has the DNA TGTGCCAGCAGCGTAGAAACTAGGGGGACGCAGTATTTT. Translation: CASSVETRGTQYF.

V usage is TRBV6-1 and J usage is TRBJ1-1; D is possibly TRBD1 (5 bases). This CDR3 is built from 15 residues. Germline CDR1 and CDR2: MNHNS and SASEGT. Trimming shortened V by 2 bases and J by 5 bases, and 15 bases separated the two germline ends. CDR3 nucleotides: TGTGCCAGCAGTGAATATCGCTGGGGGGGAACTGAAGCTTTCTTT. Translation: CASSEYRWGGTEAFF.

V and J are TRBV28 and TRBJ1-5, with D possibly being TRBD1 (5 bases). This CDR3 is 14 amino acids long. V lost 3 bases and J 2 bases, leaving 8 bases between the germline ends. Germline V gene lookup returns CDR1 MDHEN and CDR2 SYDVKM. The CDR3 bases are TGTGCCAGCAGTTTTCAGGGTGGCAATCAGCCCCAGCATTTT. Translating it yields CASSFQGGNQPQHF.

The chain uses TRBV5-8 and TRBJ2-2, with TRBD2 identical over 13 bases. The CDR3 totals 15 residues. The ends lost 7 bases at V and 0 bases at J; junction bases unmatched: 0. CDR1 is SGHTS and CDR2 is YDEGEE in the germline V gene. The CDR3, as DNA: TGTGCCAGCGGACTAGCGGGAGCGAACACCGGGGAGCTGTTTTTT. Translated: CASGLAGANTGELFF.

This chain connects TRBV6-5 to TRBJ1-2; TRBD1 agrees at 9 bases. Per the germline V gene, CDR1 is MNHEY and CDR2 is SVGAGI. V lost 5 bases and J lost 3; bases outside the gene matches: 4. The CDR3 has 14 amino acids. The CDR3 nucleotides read TGTGCCAGCAGTCAGGGACAGGGCGACTATGGCTACACCTTC. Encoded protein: CASSQGQGDYGYTF.

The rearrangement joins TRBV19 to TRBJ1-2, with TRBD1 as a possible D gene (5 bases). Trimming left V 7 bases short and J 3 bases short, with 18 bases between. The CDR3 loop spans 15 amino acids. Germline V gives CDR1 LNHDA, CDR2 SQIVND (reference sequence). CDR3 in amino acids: CASTLMGGTYYGYTF. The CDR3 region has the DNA TGTGCCAGTACCCTCATGGGCGGGACTTACTATGGCTACACCTTC.

The CDR3: CAPRTYNEQFF. The CDR3 DNA is TGTGCCCCCAGGACCTACAATGAGCAGTTCTTC. This sequence joins TRBV2 and TRBJ2-1, with D hard to call. V dropped 11 bases and J dropped 2 bases, with 7 bases sitting between them. CDR3 size: 11 residues. Per the germline V gene, CDR1 is SNHLY and CDR2 is FYNNEI.

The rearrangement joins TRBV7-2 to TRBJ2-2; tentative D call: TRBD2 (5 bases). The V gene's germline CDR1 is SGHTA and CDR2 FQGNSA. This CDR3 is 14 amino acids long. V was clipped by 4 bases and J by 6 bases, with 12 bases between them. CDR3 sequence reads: CASSSGLVSGELFF. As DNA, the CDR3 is TGTGCCAGCAGCTCCGGACTCGTCTCCGGGGAGCTGTTTTTT.

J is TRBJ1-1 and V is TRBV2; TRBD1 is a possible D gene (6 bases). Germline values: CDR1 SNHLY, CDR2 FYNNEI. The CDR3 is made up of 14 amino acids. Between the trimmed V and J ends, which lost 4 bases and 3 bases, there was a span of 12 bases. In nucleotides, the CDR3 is TGTGCCAGCAGTGGTTTAGGGGGAGACACTGAAGCTTTCTTT. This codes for CASSGLGGDTEAFF. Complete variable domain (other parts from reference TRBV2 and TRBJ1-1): EPEVTQTPSHQVTQMGQEVILRCVPISNHLYFYWYRQILGQKVEFLVSFYNNEISEKSEIFDDQFSVERPDGSNFTLKIRSTKLEDSAMYFCASSGLGGDTEAFFGQGTRLTVV.

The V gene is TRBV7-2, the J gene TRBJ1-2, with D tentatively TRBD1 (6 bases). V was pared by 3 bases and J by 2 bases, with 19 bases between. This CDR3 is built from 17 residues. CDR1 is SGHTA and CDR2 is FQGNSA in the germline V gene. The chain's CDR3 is CASSFLPGQDTNYGYTF. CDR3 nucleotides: TGTGCCAGCAGCTTCCTACCGGGACAAGATACAAACTATGGCTACACCTTC. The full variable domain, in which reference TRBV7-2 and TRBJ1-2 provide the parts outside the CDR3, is GAGVSQSPSNKVTEKGKDVELRCDPISGHTALYWYRQSLGQGLEFLIYFQGNSAPDKSGLPSDRFSAERTGGSVSTLTIQRTQQEDSAVYLCASSFLPGQDTNYGYTFGSGTRLTVV.

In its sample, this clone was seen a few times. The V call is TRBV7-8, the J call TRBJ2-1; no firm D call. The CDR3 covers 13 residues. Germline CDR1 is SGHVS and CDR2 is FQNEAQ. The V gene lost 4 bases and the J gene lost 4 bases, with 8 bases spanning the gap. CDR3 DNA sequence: TGTGCCAGCAGCTCAACTCCATACAATGAGCAGTTCTTC. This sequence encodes CASSSTPYNEQFF.

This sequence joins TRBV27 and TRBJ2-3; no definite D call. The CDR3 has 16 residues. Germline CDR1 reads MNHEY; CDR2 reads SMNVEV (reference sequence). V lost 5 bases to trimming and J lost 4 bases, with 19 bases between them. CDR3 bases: TGTGCCAGCAGTCTCGGGTCTAGGCCTTGGGCAGATACGCAGTATTTT. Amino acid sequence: CASSLGSRPWADTQYF.

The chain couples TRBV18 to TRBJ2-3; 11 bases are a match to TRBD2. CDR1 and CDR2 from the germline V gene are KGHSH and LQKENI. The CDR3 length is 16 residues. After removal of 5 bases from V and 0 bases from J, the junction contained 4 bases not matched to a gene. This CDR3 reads CASSETSGTSTDTQYF. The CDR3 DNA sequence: TGTGCCAGCTCAGAGACTAGCGGGACGAGCACAGATACGCAGTATTTT.

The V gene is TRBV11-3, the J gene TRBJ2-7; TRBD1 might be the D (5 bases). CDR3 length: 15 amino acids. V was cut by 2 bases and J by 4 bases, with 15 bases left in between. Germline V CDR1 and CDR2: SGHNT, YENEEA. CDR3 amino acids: CASSLTHHDRYEQYV. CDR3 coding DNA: TGTGCCAGCAGCTTAACCCACCATGACAGATACGAGCAGTACGTC.

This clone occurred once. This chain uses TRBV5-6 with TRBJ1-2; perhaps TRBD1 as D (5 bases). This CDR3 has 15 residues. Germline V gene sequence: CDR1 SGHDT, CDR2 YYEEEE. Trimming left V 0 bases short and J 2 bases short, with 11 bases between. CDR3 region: CASSLVPGPNYGYTF. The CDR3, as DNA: TGTGCCAGCAGCTTGGTGCCAGGGCCAAACTATGGCTACACCTTC.

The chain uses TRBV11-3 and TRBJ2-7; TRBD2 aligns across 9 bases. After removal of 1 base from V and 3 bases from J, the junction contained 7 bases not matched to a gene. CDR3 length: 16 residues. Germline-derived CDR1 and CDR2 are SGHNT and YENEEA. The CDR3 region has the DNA TGTGCCAGCAGCTTAGGGTTAGAGCGGGAGGACTACGAGCAGTACGTC. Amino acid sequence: CASSLGLEREDYEQYV.